This T cell receptor beta chain comes out of a study of somatic mutations in cytotoxic T cells in rheumatoid arthritis. Study context: Patient blood, which was peripheral blood collected as 30 ml EDTA, was drawn right after diagnosis and before any treatment started.

The CDR3 loop spans 16 amino acids. Germline CDR1 is SEHNR and CDR2 is FQNEAQ (reference sequence). Trimming pared 1 base from V and 8 bases from J, leaving 17 bases between. TCRdb's table, derived via immunoSEQ multiplex PCR, lists solely in-frame clones and lacks some. The table records 13,000 or so clones, 82% of them present only once. The source material was CD8+ T cells sorted from blood. The J gene is TRBJ1-4, the V gene TRBV7-9; D gene ambiguous. This TCR derives from an adult with rheumatoid arthritis. CDR3 DNA: TGTGCCAGCAGCTTAGTCAACCGCATGGGCGGCGAAAAACTGTTTTTT. This encodes CASSLVNRMGGEKLFF.